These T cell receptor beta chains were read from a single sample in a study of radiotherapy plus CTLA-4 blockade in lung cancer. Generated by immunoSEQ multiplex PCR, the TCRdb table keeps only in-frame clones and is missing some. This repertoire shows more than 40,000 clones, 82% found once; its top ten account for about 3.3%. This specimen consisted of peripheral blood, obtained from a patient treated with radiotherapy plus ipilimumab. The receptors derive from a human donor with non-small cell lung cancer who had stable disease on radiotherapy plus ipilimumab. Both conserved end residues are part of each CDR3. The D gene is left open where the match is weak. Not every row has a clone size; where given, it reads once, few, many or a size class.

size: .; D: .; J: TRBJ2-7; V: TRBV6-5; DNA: TGTGCCAGCAGTTACTCGACTATTCCCTCCTCCGAGCAGTACTTC; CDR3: CASSYSTIPSSEQYF
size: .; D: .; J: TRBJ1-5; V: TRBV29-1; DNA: TGCAGCGCCTCAGCGGGGGTCAGGCAGCCCCAGCATTTT; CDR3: CSASAGVRQPQHF
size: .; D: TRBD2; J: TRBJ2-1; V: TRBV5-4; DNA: TGTGCCAGCAGCTCCAAACTAGCGGGCACAAATGAGCAGTTCTTC; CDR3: CASSSKLAGTNEQFF
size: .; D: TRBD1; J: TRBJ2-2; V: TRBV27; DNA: TGTGCCAGCAGTCATCCCGGGACAGGGGCCACCGGGGAGCTGTTTTTT; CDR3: CASSHPGTGATGELFF
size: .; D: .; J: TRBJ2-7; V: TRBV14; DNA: TGTGCCAGCAGCCCAGGGGAGTGGAACTACGAGCAGTACTTC; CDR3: CASSPGEWNYEQYF
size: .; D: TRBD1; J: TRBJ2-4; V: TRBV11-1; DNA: TGTGCCAGCAGCCTATACAGGGGGAAGAACATTCAGTACTTC; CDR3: CASSLYRGKNIQYF
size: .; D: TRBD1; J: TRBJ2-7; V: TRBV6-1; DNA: TGTGCCAGCAGTGACGGATCAGGGGGCTGGGGATACGAGCAGTACTTC; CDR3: CASSDGSGGWGYEQYF
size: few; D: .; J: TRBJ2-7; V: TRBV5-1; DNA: TGCGCCAGCAGTCCCGGGGTAGCAAAAGCCTACGAGCAGTACTTC; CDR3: CASSPGVAKAYEQYF
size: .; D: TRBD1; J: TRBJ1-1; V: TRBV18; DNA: TGTGCCAGCTCACTAGAGCGCTTACAGGGGCGGAACACTGAAGCTTTCTTT; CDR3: CASSLERLQGRNTEAFF
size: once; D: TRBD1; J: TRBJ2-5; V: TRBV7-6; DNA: TGTGCCAGCAGCTTGTCAGGGGGCCAAGAGACCCAGTACTTC; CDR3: CASSLSGGQETQYF
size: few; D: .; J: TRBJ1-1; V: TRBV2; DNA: TGTGCCAGCAAGTCGACTTTGAACACTGAAGCTTTCTTT; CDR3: CASKSTLNTEAFF
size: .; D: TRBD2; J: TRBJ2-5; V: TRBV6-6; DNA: TGTGCCACCAGAACGGGAGGGAACCCTCAAGAGACCCAGTACTTC; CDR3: CATRTGGNPQETQYF
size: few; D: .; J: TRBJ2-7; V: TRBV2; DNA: TGTGCCAGCAGTGCGGCAGGGGGGCTTTACGAGCAGTACTTC; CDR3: CASSAAGGLYEQYF
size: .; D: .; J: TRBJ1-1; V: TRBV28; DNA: TGTGCCAGCAGTTTACTTGACCGGGAGGCTTTCTTT; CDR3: CASSLLDREAFF
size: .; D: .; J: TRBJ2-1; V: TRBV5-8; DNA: TGTGCCAGCAGCTTCAGTGAGGTGACCCAGTTCTTC; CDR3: CASSFSEVTQFF
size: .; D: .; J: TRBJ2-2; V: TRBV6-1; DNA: TGTGCCAGCAGTGACAACAGCAACACCGGGGAGCTGTTTTTT; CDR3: CASSDNSNTGELFF
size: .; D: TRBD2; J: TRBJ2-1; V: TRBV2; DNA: TGTGCCAGCAGTGAAGCGTGGCTAGCGGGAGGCAAGAGCTCCTACAATGAGCAGTTCTTC; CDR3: CASSEAWLAGGKSSYNEQFF
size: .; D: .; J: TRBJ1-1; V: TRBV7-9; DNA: TGTGCCAGCAGCTCGTCTCCGACTACTAACACTGAAGCTTTCTTT; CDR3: CASSSSPTTNTEAFF
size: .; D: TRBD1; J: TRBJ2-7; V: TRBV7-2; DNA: TGTGCCAGCAGCCTGGGACAGGGGAGTTCCGAGCAGTACTTC; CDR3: CASSLGQGSSEQYF
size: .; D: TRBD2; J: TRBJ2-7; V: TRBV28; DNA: TGTGCCAGCCGCCCCGCGACTAGCGGGCGGTACGAGCAGTACTTC; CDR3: CASRPATSGRYEQYF
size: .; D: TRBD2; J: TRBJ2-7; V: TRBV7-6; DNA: TGTGCCAGCAGCTTAGGGACTAGCGGGGATGGCGAGCAGTACTTC; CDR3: CASSLGTSGDGEQYF
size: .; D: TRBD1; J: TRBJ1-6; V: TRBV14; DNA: TGTGCCAGCAGCCAAGATCTTGGGGGACAGGCGATAAGGTATTCACCCCTCCACTTT; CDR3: CASSQDLGGQAIRYSPLHF
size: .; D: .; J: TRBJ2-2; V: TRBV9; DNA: TGTGCCCCCACCAGGACAGCAACCCCTAACACCGGGGAGCTGTTTTTT; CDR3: CAPTRTATPNTGELFF
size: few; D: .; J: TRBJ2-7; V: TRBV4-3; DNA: TGCGCCAGCAGCCTTGCCTTAGACTACGAGCAGTACTTC; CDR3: CASSLALDYEQYF
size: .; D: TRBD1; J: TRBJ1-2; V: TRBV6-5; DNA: TGTGCCAGCAGTTCGGGACAGGTGAATAACTATGGCTACACCTTC; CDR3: CASSSGQVNNYGYTF
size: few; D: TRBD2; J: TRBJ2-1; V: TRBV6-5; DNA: TGTGCCAGCAGTTACTCGGGCGGGAGATGGGATGAGCAGTTCTTC; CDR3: CASSYSGGRWDEQFF
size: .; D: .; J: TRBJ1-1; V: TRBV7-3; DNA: TGTGCCAGCAGCCTTAACAGCAAGAACACTGAAGCTTTCTTT; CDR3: CASSLNSKNTEAFF